The clone carrying this TCR beta chain was recorded once. What it binds is unknown. These data belong to a study of blood T cells in healthy people across ages. General study results and limits: It was the long-lived donors that had more naive CD4+ cells and higher diversity than aged donors.

V gave up 6 bases and J gave up 2 bases, with 6 bases separating them. The CDR3 has 13 residues. Germline V gene data show CDR1 as KGHDR and CDR2 as SFDVKD. Using a J-beta primer mix together with a sample-barcoded 5' primer, a second PCR was run for roughly 6 to 12 cycles. From the 5' RACE reads, TCRdb called clonotypes with MiXCR, one entry per CDR3 protein. Of over a million distinct CDR3 sequences listed, about 42% are singletons. Donors gave about 9.3 milliliters of peripheral blood apiece. V is TRBV24-1 and J is TRBJ2-2, with a tentative D call TRBD2 (5 bases). Sample: blood. This sequence originates from a woman between 18 and 29 years old in good health. This CDR3 reads CATSSGNTGELFF. In DNA, the CDR3 is TGTGCCACCAGTTCGGGAAACACCGGGGAGCTGTTTTTT.